Presented here are 2 T cell receptor beta chains from one specimen sequenced in a study of cytomegalovirus exposure and HLA in healthy donors. Method: immunoSEQ multiplex PCR; TCRdb's copy keeps in-frame clones and lacks some. Here the sample spans roughly 200,000 clones, 81% being singletons. The specimen was PBMCs. The receptor set was obtained from a young woman in good health and CMV-seronegative.

This clone is a singleton in its sample. V gene TRBV27 combines with J gene TRBJ2-6; 7 nucleotides agree with TRBD2. With V trimmed by 4 bases and J by 5 bases, 5 bases remained unmatched. Germline V gene sequence: CDR1 MNHEY, CDR2 SMNVEV (reference sequence). The CDR3 extends over 15 amino acids. Here the CDR3 DNA reads TGTGCCAGCAGTTGGTCTAGCGGCCGGGCCAACGTCCTGACTTTC. Translation: CASSWSSGRANVLTF.

This clone was found a few times. The chain joins TRBV10-2 to TRBJ1-1, with 7 bases identical to TRBD1. J was trimmed by 7 bases and V by 3 bases; bases with no gene match: 2. From germline, CDR1 is WSHSY and CDR2 SAAADI. The CDR3 extends over 12 amino acids. DNA of the CDR3: TGCGCCAGCAGTGACAGGGGGGTTGAAGCTTTCTTT. Encoded protein: CASSDRGVEAFF.